Below are 12 T cell receptor beta chains sequenced from a single sample in a study of T cell responses to AZD1222 COVID-19 vaccine. Data came from immunoSEQ multiplex PCR; TCRdb stores just in-frame clones and leaves some out. The profile shows 130,000 to 150,000 clones, approximately 90% of them singletons. The sequencing used peripheral blood, collected 28 days after the second AZD1222 dose. The origin of the receptors is an adult who received the AZD1222 COVID-19 vaccine.

V gene TRBV24-1 combines with J gene TRBJ2-7, with D perhaps matching TRBD2 (5 bases). This CDR3 comprises 11 residues. The germline CDR1 and CDR2 sequences are KGHDR and SFDVKD. V lost 10 bases and J 7 bases, leaving 13 bases between the germline ends. This CDR3 is CATGLGEEQYF. The DNA for the CDR3 is TGTGCCACGGGCCTTGGGGAGGAGCAGTACTTC.

The CDR3 here is CSATSAGELFF. DNA for the CDR3: TGCAGTGCCACTAGCGCCGGGGAGCTGTTTTTT. V usage is TRBV20-1 and J usage is TRBJ2-2, with 7 bases lining up with TRBD2. CDR3 size: 11 residues. Trimming removed 6 bases from V and 6 bases from J; junction bases left unmatched: 1. Looked up from germline, CDR1 is DFQATT and CDR2 is SNEGSKA (reference sequence).

This chain joins TRBV6-5 and TRBJ1-4; 8 positions agree with TRBD1. The ends lost 4 bases at V and 7 bases at J; junction bases unmatched: 8. CDR1 and CDR2 (germline): MNHEY, SVGAGI. The CDR3 is made up of 15 amino acids. As DNA, the CDR3 is TGTGCCAGCAGTTCAAGGACAGGGAGGGGTGAAAAACTGTTTTTT. As protein: CASSSRTGRGEKLFF.

This chain uses TRBV6-5 with TRBJ2-7; 7 bases line up with TRBD1. The trim removed 5 bases at V and 0 bases at J, leaving 4 bases unmatched. The CDR3 extends over 14 amino acids. Germline V gives CDR1 MNHEY, CDR2 SVGAGI. Here the CDR3 reads CASSPGDSSYEQYF. The DNA for the CDR3 is TGTGCCAGCAGTCCCGGGGACAGCTCCTACGAGCAGTACTTC.

The genes are TRBV3-1 (or the pseudogene TRBV3-2) and TRBJ2-1; D gene ambiguous. This CDR3 spans 17 amino acids. Germline CDR1 and CDR2: LGHDT and YNNKEL (reference sequence). V was pared by 1 base and J by 1 base, with 14 bases between. The CDR3 spells CASSQGVVGGSYNEQFF. In DNA, the CDR3 is TGTGCCAGCAGCCAAGGAGTTGTTGGTGGGTCCTACAATGAGCAGTTCTTC.

This chain joins TRBV6-4 and TRBJ2-3, with 9 bases fitting TRBD2. The CDR3 consists of 17 residues. The germline gives CDR1 MRHNA, CDR2 SNTAGT. Germline trimming cut 0 bases from V and 3 bases from J; bases unmatched to any gene: 7. The CDR3 coding sequence is TGTGCCAGCAGTGACTCGAGTCAGCTAGCGGGGACAGATACGCAGTATTTT. Amino acid sequence: CASSDSSQLAGTDTQYF.

This chain uses TRBV11-2 with TRBJ1-4; TRBD1 matches at 8 bases. The CDR3 loop spans 16 amino acids. With 0 bases clipped from V and 8 bases from J, the junction kept 8 bases outside the gene matches. Germline-derived CDR1 and CDR2 are SGHAT and FQNNGV. The CDR3 DNA is TGTGCCAGCAGCTTAGATGCCGGCAGGGGGCAAGAAAAACTGTTTTTT. This gives the protein CASSLDAGRGQEKLFF.

Here the CDR3 DNA reads TGTGCCAGCAGCTTATCCCTGGGACCATACGAGCAGTACTTC. This gives the protein CASSLSLGPYEQYF. The chain employs TRBV7-2 and TRBJ2-7; TRBD1 or TRBD2 may be the D gene (5 bases each). There are 14 residues in the CDR3. The germline V and J ends were trimmed by 2 bases and 4 bases, with 12 bases remaining between them. Per germline, CDR1 SGHTA and CDR2 FQGNSA. Combining the CDR3 with reference TRBV7-2 and TRBJ2-7 gives the whole variable domain GAGVSQSPSNKVTEKGKDVELRCDPISGHTALYWYRQSLGQGLEFLIYFQGNSAPDKSGLPSDRFSAERTGGSVSTLTIQRTQQEDSAVYLCASSLSLGPYEQYFGPGTRLTVT.

The V and J genes are TRBV7-2 and TRBJ2-5, with TRBD2 matching over 12 bases. Germline CDR1 SGHTA, CDR2 FQGNSA. V trimming: 0 bases; J trimming: 2 bases; junction bases outside the gene matches: 7. The CDR3 has 18 residues. The DNA of the CDR3 is TGTGCCAGCAGCTTAGCGCCCCCGACTAGCGGGAGTCAAGAGACCCAGTACTTC. This gives the protein CASSLAPPTSGSQETQYF.

Comments on this clone: This CDR3 is also generated by other DNA sequences in the sample. The V call is TRBV27, the J call TRBJ2-7; D ambiguous. This CDR3 is built from 13 residues. V was trimmed by 2 bases and J by 2 bases, leaving 7 bases between them. CDR1 and CDR2 (germline): MNHEY, SMNVEV (reference sequence). The CDR3 here is CASSLRRAYEQYF. As DNA, the CDR3 is TGTGCCAGCAGTTTAAGAAGGGCCTACGAGCAGTACTTC.

The CDR3 loop is CASRFPGMDEQFF. The CDR3 DNA sequence: TGTGCCAGCAGGTTCCCGGGCATGGATGAGCAGTTCTTC. This sequence joins TRBV12-3 or TRBV12-4 and TRBJ2-1, with no clear D. With 6 bases removed from V and 8 bases from J, the gap between germline ends came to 14 bases. The CDR3 extends over 13 amino acids.

The chain employs TRBV7-6 and TRBJ2-1, with 7 bases matching TRBD1. The CDR3 extends over 14 amino acids. V shed 3 bases, J shed 8 bases, and the junction held 7 bases outside the gene matches. In germline, CDR1 is SGHVS, CDR2 FNYEAQ. The CDR3 DNA reads TGTGCCAGCAGCTTTGGTACAGGGGCGTATGAGCAGTTCTTC. Amino acid sequence: CASSFGTGAYEQFF.